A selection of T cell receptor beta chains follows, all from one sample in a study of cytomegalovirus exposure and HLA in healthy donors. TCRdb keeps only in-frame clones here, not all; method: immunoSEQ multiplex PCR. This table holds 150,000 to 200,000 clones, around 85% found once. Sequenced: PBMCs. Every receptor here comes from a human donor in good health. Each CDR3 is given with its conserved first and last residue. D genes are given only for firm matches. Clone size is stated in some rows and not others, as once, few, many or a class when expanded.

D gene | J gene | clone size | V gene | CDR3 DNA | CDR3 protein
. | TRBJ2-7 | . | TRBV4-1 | TGCGCCAGCAGCCACCCGGGACTGGGCTCCTACGAGCAGTACTTC | CASSHPGLGSYEQYF
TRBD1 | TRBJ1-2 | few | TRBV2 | TGTGCCAGCAGTGACCTACAGGGGTCGGGCTACACCTTC | CASSDLQGSGYTF
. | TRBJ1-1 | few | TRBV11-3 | TGTGCCAGCAGCTGGGACACCACCCGCGAAGCTTTCTTT | CASSWDTTREAFF
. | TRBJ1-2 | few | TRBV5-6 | TGTGCCAGCAGCTTCACTCAGGGGTATGGCTACACCTTC | CASSFTQGYGYTF
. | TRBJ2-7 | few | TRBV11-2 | TGTGCCAGCAGCTCCTCCGGGGTCTACGAGCAGTACTTC | CASSSSGVYEQYF
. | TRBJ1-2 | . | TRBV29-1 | TGCAGCGCGCCCCTCTGGACAGCTAACTATGGCTACACCTTC | CSAPLWTANYGYTF
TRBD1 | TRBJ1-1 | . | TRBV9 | TGTGCCAGCAGTACGGGGACAGTTAACACTGAAGCTTTCTTT | CASSTGTVNTEAFF
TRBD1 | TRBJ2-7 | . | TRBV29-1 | TGCAGCGTTATCAGGGGACAGAGCTACGAGCAGTACTTC | CSVIRGQSYEQYF
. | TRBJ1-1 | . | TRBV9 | TGTGCCAGCAGCGTAGAAGGGGTGGGCACTGAAGCTTTCTTT | CASSVEGVGTEAFF
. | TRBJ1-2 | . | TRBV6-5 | TGTGCCAGCGCCTTTGAGGGAAGCTATGGCTACACCTTC | CASAFEGSYGYTF
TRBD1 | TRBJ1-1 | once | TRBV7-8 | TGTGCCAGCAGCTTGAACGCCGGGACAGGGGGCGGAGAAACTGAAGCTTTCTTT | CASSLNAGTGGGETEAFF
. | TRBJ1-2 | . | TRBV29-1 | TGCAGCGTTGAAGCCCGCTATGGCTACACCTTC | CSVEARYGYTF
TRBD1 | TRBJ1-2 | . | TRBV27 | TGTGCCAGCAGTATCAGGGGGCCGGGCTATGGCTACACCTTC | CASSIRGPGYGYTF
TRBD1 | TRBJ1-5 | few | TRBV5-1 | TGCGCCAGCAGCTCCGGGACAGACAATCAGCCCCAGCATTTT | CASSSGTDNQPQHF
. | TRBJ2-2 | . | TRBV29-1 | TGCAGCGTTGCTGTTTCTACGAGGGAGCTGTTTTTT | CSVAVSTRELFF
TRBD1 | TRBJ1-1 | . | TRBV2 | TGTGCCAGCAGCGCTCCGGGACAGACTGAAGCTTTCTTT | CASSAPGQTEAFF
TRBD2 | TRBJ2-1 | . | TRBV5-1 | TGCGCCAGCAGCTTTTCGGTAGCGGGGAACAATGAGCAGTTCTTC | CASSFSVAGNNEQFF
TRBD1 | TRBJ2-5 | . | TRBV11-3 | TGTGCCAGCAGCTTGGATACAGGGGGCGGGGAGACCCAGTACTTC | CASSLDTGGGETQYF
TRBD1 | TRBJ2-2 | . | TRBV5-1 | TGCGCCAGCAGCTCGGACAGGGGTAATAACGGGGAGCTGTTTTTT | CASSSDRGNNGELFF
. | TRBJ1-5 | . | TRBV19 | TGTGCCAGTAGCTGGAGTTGGAATAGCAATCAGCCCCAGCATTTT | CASSWSWNSNQPQHF
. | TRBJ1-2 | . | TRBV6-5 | TGTGCCAGCAGCTCGGACAGCTATGGCTACACCTTC | CASSSDSYGYTF
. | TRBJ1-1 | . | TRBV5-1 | TGCGCCAGCAGCTTCCGTGAGGAATTTTGGACTGAAGCTTTCTTT | CASSFREEFWTEAFF
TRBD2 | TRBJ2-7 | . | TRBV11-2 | TGTGCCAGCACCATTAGCGGGGGGCTCACCTACGAGCAGTACTTC | CASTISGGLTYEQYF
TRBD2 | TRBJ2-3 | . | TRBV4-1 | TGCGCCAGCAGCCAAGCCGCCCAGCGGGGGGGCCTGGGCACAGATACGCAGTATTTT | CASSQAAQRGGLGTDTQYF
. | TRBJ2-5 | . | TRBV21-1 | TGTGCCAGCAGCAAAAGAGGGACTCGGACCGGACAAGAGACCCAGTACTTC | CASSKRGTRTGQETQYF
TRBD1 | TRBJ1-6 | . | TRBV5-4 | TGTGCCAGCAGCCTGGACAGGAATAATTCACCCCTCCACTTT | CASSLDRNNSPLHF
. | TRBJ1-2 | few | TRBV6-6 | TGTGCCAGCGGGAACAGGAGGGATGGCTACACCTTC | CASGNRRDGYTF
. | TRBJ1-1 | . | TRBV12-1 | TGTGCCAGCAGCTGGCGACAGGGACCCGCTGAAGCTTTCTTT | CASSWRQGPAEAFF
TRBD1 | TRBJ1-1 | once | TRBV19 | TGTGCCAGTAGTAAGGCCGCGAGGAGGGGGCTAAAAACTGAAGCTTTCTTT | CASSKAARRGLKTEAFF
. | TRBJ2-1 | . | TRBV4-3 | TGCGCCAGCAGCCAAAAGCACCAAGTCTACAATGAGCAGTTCTTC | CASSQKHQVYNEQFF
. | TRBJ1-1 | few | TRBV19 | TGTGCCAGTAGTATCCTCGGGAGGAACACTGAAGCTTTCTTT | CASSILGRNTEAFF
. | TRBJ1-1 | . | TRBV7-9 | TGTTCCAGCAGCTTAGCCGGTACGGGGTTTAACACTGAAGCTTTCTTT | CSSSLAGTGFNTEAFF
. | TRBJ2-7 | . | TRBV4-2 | TGTGCCAGCAGCCAAGAACTAGGGTTAGGGTTTATTAACGAGCAGTACTTC | CASSQELGLGFINEQYF
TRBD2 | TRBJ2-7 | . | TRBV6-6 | TGTGCCAGCAGTTACTCTAGCGGGGGTGTGGAGCAGTACTTC | CASSYSSGGVEQYF
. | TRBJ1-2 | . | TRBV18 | TGTGCCAGCTCACCACGAACGGACTATGGCTACACCTTC | CASSPRTDYGYTF
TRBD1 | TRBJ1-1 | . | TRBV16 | TGTGCCAGCAGCCAACCTTACGGAGGGGGCGGGAAGGACACTGAAGCTTTCTTT | CASSQPYGGGGKDTEAFF
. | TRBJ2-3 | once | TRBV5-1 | TGCGCCAGCAGCTTGGACGGGGTCCTAGCGAGAGATACGCAGTATTTT | CASSLDGVLARDTQYF